Following are 25 T cell receptor beta chains from one sample sequenced in a study of regulatory T cells in long-lasting Graves disease. This sample's time point: persistent/refractory GD, antithyroid drugs over 5 years with positive TRAb. PBMCs were the source of the RNA used for TCR sequencing. The TCR beta library used iRepertoire HTBI primers with Arm-PCR amplification of CDR3. TCRdb called the multiplex PCR reads again in MiXCR, with one record for every CDR3 protein. The sample includes about 340,000 distinct CDR3 sequences, about 19% of them seen just once. The sample here was peripheral blood mononuclear cells (PBMCs), taken when the disease was refractory, from a patient treated with antithyroid drugs. The receptor set was obtained from a female donor with Graves disease.

This clonotype was detected once. The chain couples TRBV6-2 or TRBV6-3 to TRBJ2-5, with 7 bases identical to TRBD2. Per germline, CDR1 MNHEY and CDR2 SVGEGT. V was pared by 5 bases and J by 7 bases, with 13 bases of the junction left unmatched. The CDR3 totals 15 residues. CDR3 in DNA: TGTGCCAGCAGTCGGAGCGGGACTATCGGGGGGACCCAGTACTTC. This encodes CASSRSGTIGGTQYF.

V is TRBV30 and J is TRBJ2-7, with 9 bases fitting TRBD1. CDR1 and CDR2 (germline): GTSNPN, SVGIG (reference sequence). CDR3 size: 14 residues. The J segment lost 5 bases and the V segment lost 4 bases, leaving 9 bases of the junction unmatched. The CDR3: CAWTSGQGLHEQYF. The CDR3 DNA reads as TGTGCCTGGACCTCGGGACAGGGTCTGCACGAGCAGTACTTC.

The J gene is TRBJ1-2, the V gene TRBV4-1; a weak D match, TRBD1 (5 bases). The CDR3 covers 14 residues. V gave up 1 base and J gave up 4 bases, with 10 bases separating them. Germline assignment: CDR1 MGHRA and CDR2 YSYEKL. CDR3 nucleotides: TGCGCCAGCAGCCAAGTAGGACACCGCTATGGCTACACCTTC. Encoded protein: CASSQVGHRYGYTF.

In this sample, this clonotype turned up many times. The V call is TRBV7-2, the J call TRBJ1-2; D unclear. Germline lookup yields CDR1 SGHTA and CDR2 FQGNSA. V was shortened by 5 bases and J by 4 bases, with 20 bases between the two germline ends. CDR3 length: 16 amino acids. CDR3 DNA sequence: TGTGCCAGCAGCCTTACCTACGTGGACTCCTCCTATGGCTACACCTTC. Residues: CASSLTYVDSSYGYTF.

The chain has TRBV27 and TRBJ1-6; 8 nucleotides align to TRBD1. There are 14 residues in the CDR3. The ends lost 6 bases at V and 7 bases at J; junction bases unmatched: 5. CDR1 is MNHEY and CDR2 is SMNVEV in the germline V gene (reference sequence). CDR3 nucleotide sequence: TGTGCCAGCAGGGACCAGGGGGCCAATTCACCCCTCCACTTT. This gives the protein CASRDQGANSPLHF.

This clonotype was recorded a few times. The genes are TRBV18 and TRBJ2-4, with a weak D call TRBD1 (6 bases). CDR1 KGHSH and CDR2 LQKENI come from the germline V gene. V shed 0 bases and J shed 0 bases, with 12 bases lying between them. This CDR3 has 17 amino acids. CDR3 in amino acids: CASSPPGGPLAKNIQYF. CDR3 nucleotide sequence: TGTGCCAGCTCACCACCAGGGGGACCGCTAGCCAAAAACATTCAGTACTTC.

V usage is TRBV7-2 and J usage is TRBJ1-3; D remains ambiguous. The germline CDR1 and CDR2 sequences are SGHTA and FQGNSA. With 2 bases removed from V and 3 bases from J, the gap between germline ends came to 8 bases. The CDR3 extends over 14 amino acids. The CDR3 spells CASSLQQGGNTIYF. Written as DNA, the CDR3 is TGTGCCAGCAGCTTACAGCAAGGTGGAAACACCATATATTTT.

This clonotype was seen just once. The J gene is TRBJ2-7, the V gene TRBV2; 7 nucleotides align to TRBD2. CDR1 and CDR2 (germline): SNHLY, FYNNEI. With 3 bases clipped from V and 2 bases from J, the junction kept 4 bases outside the gene matches. CDR3 length: 14 residues. CDR3: CASSDGDYPYEQYF. The CDR3 DNA sequence: TGTGCCAGCAGTGACGGGGACTACCCCTACGAGCAGTACTTC.

The chain uses TRBV19 and TRBJ2-7; 9 nucleotides agree with TRBD1. Losses at the gene ends were 5 bases for V and 4 bases for J; bases not matched to a gene: 12. This CDR3 contains 16 residues. The germline gives CDR1 LNHDA, CDR2 SQIVND (reference sequence). The CDR3: CASSPRTGALWYEQYF. CDR3 in DNA: TGTGCCAGTAGTCCCCGGACAGGGGCGCTGTGGTACGAGCAGTACTTC.

This clonotype turned up a few times. The chain joins TRBV5-1 to TRBJ2-3; a weak D match, TRBD1 (5 bases). V lost 4 bases to trimming and J lost 3 bases, with 12 bases between them. Germline CDR1 SGHRS, CDR2 YFSETQ. The CDR3 has 14 residues. This CDR3 is CASSEFRATDTQYF. The CDR3 bases are TGCGCCAGCAGCGAGTTCAGGGCGACAGATACGCAGTATTTT. Full variable domain (missing parts from reference TRBV5-1 and TRBJ2-3): KAGVTQTPRYLIKTRGQQVTLSCSPISGHRSVSWYQQTPGQGLQFLFEYFSETQRNKGNFPGRFSGRQFSNSRSEMNVSTLELGDSALYLCASSEFRATDTQYFGPGTRLTVL.

On this clonotype: One base away lies a much larger clone, so this may be a sequencing read error. The chain recombines TRBV27 with TRBJ2-6; D remains unclear. Germline assignment: CDR1 MNHEY and CDR2 SMNVEV (reference sequence). V lost 5 bases and J 0 bases, leaving 11 bases between the germline ends. This CDR3 comprises 16 residues. The CDR3 DNA reads as TGTGCCAGCAGTCCGAGACTGGACTCTGGGGCCAACGTCCTGACTTTC. Translating it yields CASSPRLDSGANVLTF.

V usage is TRBV7-9 and J usage is TRBJ2-1; D is ambiguous. Deletions cut 6 bases from V and 5 bases from J, with 14 bases between. The CDR3 is made up of 14 amino acids. The germline CDR1 and CDR2 sequences are SEHNR and FQNEAQ (reference sequence). The CDR3 DNA sequence: TGTGCCAGCAGACAGAATTTCGGGCACAATGAGCAGTTCTTC. Protein: CASRQNFGHNEQFF.

This clonotype was counted ten times or more. The V call is TRBV12-3 or TRBV12-4, the J call TRBJ1-1; the match to TRBD1 covers 10 bases. The CDR3 contains 18 residues. The J segment lost 1 base and the V segment lost 6 bases, leaving 14 bases of the junction unmatched. The CDR3 reads CASSTHSDRGVGNTEAFF. CDR3 bases: TGTGCCAGCAGCACGCACTCGGACAGGGGGGTCGGGAACACTGAAGCTTTCTTT.

This clonotype appeared a few times. A much larger clone lies a single base off, so this may be a read error. The genes are TRBV24-1 and TRBJ2-5; perhaps D is TRBD1 or TRBD2 (5 bases each). V was trimmed by 4 bases and J by 0 bases, leaving 11 bases between them. Germline lookup yields CDR1 KGHDR and CDR2 SFDVKD. CDR3 length: 15 amino acids. DNA of the CDR3: TGTGCCACCAGTGAGGACGGGGCTAACCAAGAGACCCAGTACTTC. It codes for CATSEDGANQETQYF.

Ten or more counts support this clonotype. This chain uses TRBV7-2 with TRBJ1-5, with D possibly being TRBD1 (6 bases). CDR1 is SGHTA, CDR2 FQGNSA, per germline. The CDR3 is 15 amino acids. Between the trimmed V and J ends, which lost 3 bases and 0 bases, there was a span of 9 bases. CDR3 in amino acids: CASSFQGSSNQPQHF. The CDR3 coding sequence is TGTGCCAGCAGCTTCCAGGGGAGTAGCAATCAGCCCCAGCATTTT.

This clonotype has ten or more counts. This chain links TRBV12-3 or TRBV12-4 with TRBJ1-2, with D possibly matching TRBD1 (5 bases). V was pared by 2 bases and J by 7 bases, with 8 bases between. The CDR3 sequence is 12 residues long. The CDR3 nucleotides read TGTGCCAGCAGTTTAAACAGGTCTGGCTACACCTTC. Amino acid sequence: CASSLNRSGYTF.

This chain joins TRBV5-1 and TRBJ1-1; D may be TRBD1 (5 bases). Germline loops: CDR1 SGHRS, CDR2 YFSETQ. V lost 4 bases and J lost 1, with 11 bases in between. There are 14 residues in the CDR3. CDR3 bases: TGCGCCAGCAGCACCCAAACAGGGAACACTGAAGCTTTCTTT. Protein: CASSTQTGNTEAFF. Full variable domain (remainder filled in from reference TRBV5-1 and TRBJ1-1): KAGVTQTPRYLIKTRGQQVTLSCSPISGHRSVSWYQQTPGQGLQFLFEYFSETQRNKGNFPGRFSGRQFSNSRSEMNVSTLELGDSALYLCASSTQTGNTEAFFGQGTRLTVV.

This clonotype occurred many times. The J gene is TRBJ1-2, the V gene TRBV11-2, with 7 bases fitting TRBD1. V lost 5 bases, J lost 5 bases, and 14 bases stayed unmatched. The CDR3 loop spans 16 amino acids. Germline CDR1 and CDR2: SGHAT and FQNNGV. The CDR3 bases are TGTGCCAGCAGCCTTACAGGGGCCGGGGCTGGATATGGCTACACCTTC. Translated, it gives CASSLTGAGAGYGYTF.

The rearrangement joins TRBV20-1 to TRBJ2-5; possibly TRBD2 for D (5 bases). Between the trimmed V and J ends, which lost 1 base and 5 bases, there was a span of 17 bases. Germline CDR1 DFQATT, CDR2 SNEGSKA (reference sequence). The CDR3 is 15 amino acids. CDR3 protein: CSARVPGMVGETQYF. The CDR3 DNA reads as TGCAGTGCTAGAGTCCCGGGGATGGTCGGGGAGACCCAGTACTTC.

This rearrangement joins TRBV30 to TRBJ2-2, with no clear D. This CDR3 has 12 residues. V was cut by 2 bases and J by 10 bases, with 11 bases left in between. CDR1 is GTSNPN, CDR2 SVGIG, per germline (reference sequence). DNA of the CDR3: TGTGCCTGGAGTTACTTCGCTTCGGAGCTGTTTTTT. Translation: CAWSYFASELFF.

The chain joins TRBV3-1 to TRBJ1-2, with D possibly being TRBD1 (5 bases). The CDR3 runs 14 residues. V was pared by 0 bases and J by 3 bases, with 8 bases between. Germline CDR1 reads LGHDT; CDR2 reads YNNKEL (reference sequence). The CDR3 DNA reads as TGTGCCAGCAGCCAAGACGGGGGGGACTATGGCTACACCTTC. It yields the protein CASSQDGGDYGYTF.

This clonotype was found a few times. The chain recombines TRBV6-2 or TRBV6-3 with TRBJ2-1; TRBD1 or TRBD2 may be the D gene (6 bases each). CDR1 MNHEY and CDR2 SVGEGT come from the germline V gene. The CDR3 has 17 amino acids. V was clipped by 0 bases and J by 4 bases, with 16 bases between them. In nucleotides, the CDR3 is TGTGCCAGCAGTTACTCGAAAGGGGGGCAGGCTTACAATGAGCAGTTCTTC. Protein sequence: CASSYSKGGQAYNEQFF.

This chain uses TRBV10-3 with TRBJ1-6; tentatively, D is TRBD1 (5 bases). Between the trimmed V and J ends, which lost 6 bases and 10 bases, there was a span of 16 bases. CDR1 and CDR2 from the germline V gene are ENHRY and SYGVKD. This CDR3 region has 14 residues. The DNA of the CDR3 is TGTGCCATCAGCCAATTGGACACAAGATCACCCCTCCACTTT. Protein: CAISQLDTRSPLHF.

This clonotype showed up many times. V is TRBV25-1 and J is TRBJ2-5, with D possibly TRBD1 on 6 matching bases. V was clipped by 4 bases and J by 9 bases, with 18 bases between them. CDR1 MGHDK and CDR2 SYGVNS come from the germline V gene. This CDR3 has 14 amino acids. In DNA form, the CDR3 reads TGTGCCAGCAGTGCGCCGGGACATAGGAGCGCCCAGTACTTC. Translation gives CASSAPGHRSAQYF.

The chain has TRBV6-5 and TRBJ1-1; D gene unclear. The CDR3 extends over 13 amino acids. Trimming shortened V by 4 bases and J by 3 bases, and 9 bases separated the two germline ends. Germline V gene data show CDR1 as MNHEY and CDR2 as SVGAGI. As DNA, the CDR3 is TGTGCCAGCAGTTGGAGCCCCGACACTGAAGCTTTCTTT. This codes for CASSWSPDTEAFF.